The rows below give T cell receptor beta chains drawn from one sample of a study of T cells in Graves' hyperthyroidism and ophthalmopathy. TCRdb re-analysed the multiplex PCR reads in MiXCR, keeping a single row per CDR3 protein. The sample lists around 570,000 distinct CDR3 sequences, 15% to 20% occurring once. The material sequenced was blood. The receptors derive from a man aged 40-55 years with Graves' ophthalmopathy. Each CDR3 is given with its conserved first and last residue. Fields, in order: clone size, J gene, CDR3 length, V gene, D gene, CDR3 protein. D genes are given only for firm matches. For some rows the clone size is stated as once, few or many, or as a class when expanded; others skip it.

clone_size: many; j_call: TRBJ2-7; cdr3_length: 15; v_call: TRBV6-1; d_call: TRBD2; cdr3_aa: CASSHRLAVRYEQYF
clone_size: once; j_call: TRBJ1-1; cdr3_length: 14; v_call: TRBV10-3; d_call: -; cdr3_aa: CAISEEARNTEAFF
clone_size: -; j_call: TRBJ2-5; cdr3_length: 17; v_call: TRBV5-1; d_call: TRBD1; cdr3_aa: CASMTGGGSGPQETQYF
clone_size: -; j_call: TRBJ2-2; cdr3_length: 18; v_call: TRBV14; d_call: -; cdr3_aa: CASSQDGLLASDTGELFF
clone_size: few; j_call: TRBJ2-3; cdr3_length: 17; v_call: TRBV7-9; d_call: -; cdr3_aa: CASSFGGSTSSTDTQYF
clone_size: -; j_call: TRBJ1-1; cdr3_length: 14; v_call: TRBV7-8; d_call: TRBD1; cdr3_aa: CASSRRQGYTEAFF
clone_size: few; j_call: TRBJ2-2; cdr3_length: 16; v_call: TRBV29-1; d_call: TRBD1; cdr3_aa: CSVVFPGQWKTGELFF
clone_size: few; j_call: TRBJ2-5; cdr3_length: 16; v_call: TRBV25-1; d_call: TRBD2; cdr3_aa: CASSEWAGGAGETQYF
clone_size: few; j_call: TRBJ2-3; cdr3_length: 17; v_call: TRBV6-2/TRBV6-3; d_call: TRBD2; cdr3_aa: CASSYLAGVIGTDTQYF
clone_size: few; j_call: TRBJ2-2; cdr3_length: 20; v_call: TRBV28; d_call: -; cdr3_aa: CASSLGQNTPSVFGTGELFF
clone_size: -; j_call: TRBJ1-4; cdr3_length: 13; v_call: TRBV30; d_call: -; cdr3_aa: CAWSVNLDEKLFF
clone_size: -; j_call: TRBJ1-5; cdr3_length: 15; v_call: TRBV7-2; d_call: -; cdr3_aa: CASSLGSIRDQPQHF
clone_size: -; j_call: TRBJ2-1; cdr3_length: 15; v_call: TRBV11-2; d_call: -; cdr3_aa: CASSLEGTGYNEQFF
clone_size: -; j_call: TRBJ1-1; cdr3_length: 13; v_call: TRBV28; d_call: -; cdr3_aa: CASSFAGGGRAFF
clone_size: -; j_call: TRBJ1-1; cdr3_length: 11; v_call: TRBV4-2; d_call: -; cdr3_aa: CASSPGGWAFF
clone_size: -; j_call: TRBJ1-5; cdr3_length: 13; v_call: TRBV6-1; d_call: TRBD1; cdr3_aa: CASSRQGGQPQHF
clone_size: -; j_call: TRBJ2-7; cdr3_length: 14; v_call: TRBV5-1; d_call: -; cdr3_aa: CASSPATSYYEQYF
clone_size: many; j_call: TRBJ2-1; cdr3_length: 17; v_call: TRBV7-8; d_call: TRBD2; cdr3_aa: CASSSRPGLAGDNEQFF
clone_size: many; j_call: TRBJ1-1; cdr3_length: 12; v_call: TRBV11-1; d_call: -; cdr3_aa: CVVGQTNTEAFF
clone_size: -; j_call: TRBJ2-1; cdr3_length: 16; v_call: TRBV19; d_call: -; cdr3_aa: CASSQSQRGLYNEQFF
clone_size: few; j_call: TRBJ2-7; cdr3_length: 16; v_call: TRBV20-1; d_call: TRBD1; cdr3_aa: CSAPVFGTVSSYEQYF
clone_size: few; j_call: TRBJ2-4; cdr3_length: 15; v_call: TRBV20-1; d_call: -; cdr3_aa: CSARRAGRTKNIQYF
clone_size: -; j_call: TRBJ1-5; cdr3_length: 15; v_call: TRBV6-1; d_call: -; cdr3_aa: CASSELAVGAQPQHF
clone_size: many; j_call: TRBJ1-5; cdr3_length: 13; v_call: TRBV5-1; d_call: TRBD1; cdr3_aa: CASSSTGNQPQHF
clone_size: many; j_call: TRBJ2-7; cdr3_length: 14; v_call: TRBV27; d_call: TRBD2; cdr3_aa: CASSIAGGAHEQYF
clone_size: many; j_call: TRBJ1-6; cdr3_length: 13; v_call: TRBV11-2; d_call: -; cdr3_aa: CASSLGFTGPLHF
clone_size: -; j_call: TRBJ2-5; cdr3_length: 14; v_call: TRBV28; d_call: TRBD1; cdr3_aa: CASTPKGAWETQYF
clone_size: many; j_call: TRBJ2-7; cdr3_length: 17; v_call: TRBV27; d_call: -; cdr3_aa: CASSTRVGPQIRYEQYF
clone_size: few; j_call: TRBJ1-2; cdr3_length: 13; v_call: TRBV10-3; d_call: -; cdr3_aa: CATQAQGDYGYTF
clone_size: few; j_call: TRBJ1-2; cdr3_length: 12; v_call: TRBV20-1; d_call: -; cdr3_aa: CSALQGVSGYTF
clone_size: many; j_call: TRBJ1-1; cdr3_length: 12; v_call: TRBV2; d_call: TRBD1; cdr3_aa: CASRRGQTEAFF
clone_size: -; j_call: TRBJ1-3; cdr3_length: 17; v_call: TRBV5-1; d_call: -; cdr3_aa: CASSLGRTAISGNTIYF
clone_size: -; j_call: TRBJ2-7; cdr3_length: 14; v_call: TRBV28; d_call: -; cdr3_aa: CASSLAGPRYEQYF
clone_size: many; j_call: TRBJ1-1; cdr3_length: 14; v_call: TRBV30; d_call: -; cdr3_aa: CAWRDPGLNTEAFF
clone_size: -; j_call: TRBJ1-2; cdr3_length: 11; v_call: TRBV2; d_call: -; cdr3_aa: CASPFTPGYTF
clone_size: many; j_call: TRBJ1-1; cdr3_length: 16; v_call: TRBV7-8; d_call: -; cdr3_aa: CASSLALRHRNTEAFF
clone_size: few; j_call: TRBJ2-7; cdr3_length: 17; v_call: TRBV29-1; d_call: TRBD1; cdr3_aa: CSVESPRGQGASYEQYF
clone_size: many; j_call: TRBJ2-1; cdr3_length: 14; v_call: TRBV7-2; d_call: TRBD1; cdr3_aa: CASSRGQDYNEQFF
clone_size: -; j_call: TRBJ2-7; cdr3_length: 13; v_call: TRBV10-3; d_call: -; cdr3_aa: CAIRRHGTYEQYF
clone_size: -; j_call: TRBJ2-3; cdr3_length: 16; v_call: TRBV24-1; d_call: -; cdr3_aa: CATSEGTGWSTDTQYF
clone_size: -; j_call: TRBJ1-6; cdr3_length: 16; v_call: TRBV18; d_call: TRBD1; cdr3_aa: CASSLGQGQLNSPLHF
clone_size: -; j_call: TRBJ1-2; cdr3_length: 14; v_call: TRBV6-2/TRBV6-3; d_call: -; cdr3_aa: CASSPGPGEYGYTF
clone_size: few; j_call: TRBJ2-2; cdr3_length: 16; v_call: TRBV5-1; d_call: -; cdr3_aa: CASRRDLQVAAGELFF
clone_size: many; j_call: TRBJ2-3; cdr3_length: 15; v_call: TRBV5-1; d_call: -; cdr3_aa: CASSPYAGTLNTQYF
clone_size: once; j_call: TRBJ2-7; cdr3_length: 17; v_call: TRBV7-9; d_call: TRBD2; cdr3_aa: CASSFSFGGESTYEQYF
clone_size: many; j_call: TRBJ1-1; cdr3_length: 15; v_call: TRBV18; d_call: -; cdr3_aa: CASSSNSLSNTEAFF
clone_size: few; j_call: TRBJ2-7; cdr3_length: 14; v_call: TRBV6-1; d_call: TRBD1; cdr3_aa: CAGALGDRRYEQYF
clone_size: few; j_call: TRBJ1-5; cdr3_length: 10; v_call: TRBV6-1; d_call: -; cdr3_aa: CASRDRTQHF
clone_size: -; j_call: TRBJ1-3; cdr3_length: 17; v_call: TRBV2; d_call: -; cdr3_aa: CASSYSIRTFSGNTIYF
clone_size: -; j_call: TRBJ2-6; cdr3_length: 14; v_call: TRBV30; d_call: -; cdr3_aa: CAWSDISGANVLTF
clone_size: -; j_call: TRBJ2-5; cdr3_length: 15; v_call: TRBV5-1; d_call: -; cdr3_aa: CASSPNLQGQETQYF
clone_size: few; j_call: TRBJ1-4; cdr3_length: 16; v_call: TRBV4-1; d_call: TRBD1; cdr3_aa: CASSQGRGQLNEKLFF
clone_size: -; j_call: TRBJ1-4; cdr3_length: 16; v_call: TRBV29-1; d_call: -; cdr3_aa: CSATDQGWATNEKLFF
clone_size: many; j_call: TRBJ1-5; cdr3_length: 15; v_call: TRBV30; d_call: -; cdr3_aa: CAWNPAGGLTGAQHF
clone_size: few; j_call: TRBJ2-7; cdr3_length: 14; v_call: TRBV27; d_call: -; cdr3_aa: CASSPFPGAGEQYF
clone_size: few; j_call: TRBJ1-1; cdr3_length: 15; v_call: TRBV3-1; d_call: -; cdr3_aa: CASSPIWGGNTEAFF
clone_size: many; j_call: TRBJ2-7; cdr3_length: 17; v_call: TRBV11-2; d_call: TRBD2; cdr3_aa: CASSFTAGGLLSYEQYF
clone_size: few; j_call: TRBJ1-5; cdr3_length: 13; v_call: TRBV6-9; d_call: -; cdr3_aa: CASSYSTDQPQHF